Shown below are 29 T cell receptor beta chains from a single sample sequenced in a study of blood T cells in healthy people across ages. Through a sample-barcoded 5' primer and a J-beta primer mix, a second PCR was run for roughly 7 to 12 cycles. MiXCR, applied by TCRdb to the 5' RACE reads, yields one record per CDR3 protein. The data contain over 1,200,000 distinct CDR3 sequences, around 55% of them singletons. The material sequenced was blood. These receptors all come from a man younger than 35 in good health.

Only a few counts were recorded for this clonotype. The chain has TRBV7-2 and TRBJ1-2; D not certain. From germline, CDR1 is SGHTA and CDR2 FQGNSA. V was clipped by 1 base and J by 7 bases, with 7 bases between them. There are 12 residues in the CDR3. The CDR3 region is CASSLGWGGYTF. Here the CDR3 DNA reads TGTGCCAGCAGCTTAGGTTGGGGTGGCTACACCTTC. Full variable domain (outside the CDR3, taken from reference TRBV7-2 and TRBJ1-2): GAGVSQSPSNKVTEKGKDVELRCDPISGHTALYWYRQSLGQGLEFLIYFQGNSAPDKSGLPSDRFSAERTGGSVSTLTIQRTQQEDSAVYLCASSLGWGGYTFGSGTRLTVV.

This clonotype was counted only a few times. The rearrangement links TRBV2 to TRBJ2-7; a weak D match, TRBD2 (5 bases). Germline V gene data show CDR1 as SNHLY and CDR2 as FYNNEI. CDR3 length equals 14 residues. The germline V and J ends were trimmed by 5 bases and 2 bases, with 13 bases remaining between them. The DNA of the CDR3 is TGTGCCAGCAGTAGGCTAGCAGCGACCTACGAGCAGTACTTC. Translating gives CASSRLAATYEQYF.

This clonotype was counted a few times. The CDR3 nucleotides read TGCAGTGCTAGGGGGATACAGGGTTCTGAGCAGTTCTTC. Amino acids: CSARGIQGSEQFF. The rearrangement links TRBV20-1 to TRBJ2-1; D possibly corresponds to TRBD1 (6 bases). Germline V gene sequence: CDR1 DFQATT, CDR2 SNEGSKA (reference sequence). The CDR3 length is 13 residues. Trimming took 3 bases from V and 9 from J, leaving 15 bases between them.

V and J are TRBV29-1 and TRBJ2-7; 8 bases align to TRBD2. CDR1 is SQVTM, CDR2 ANQGSEA, per germline. V dropped 7 bases and J dropped 1; count of bases not matched to a gene: 6. This CDR3 region has 13 residues. CDR3 in DNA: TGCAGCGGCGGGGGGCGATCGTCCTACGAGCAGTACTTC. Translated, it gives CSGGGRSSYEQYF.

The chain couples TRBV7-8 to TRBJ2-1, with a tentative D call TRBD2 (6 bases). CDR3 length: 15 residues. The ends were cut back, 1 base at V and 8 bases at J, with 15 bases in the middle. CDR1 and CDR2 from the germline V gene are SGHVS and FQNEAQ. The CDR3 DNA reads as TGTGCCAGCAGCTTAGAATTAGCGGTGGGCTATGAGCAGTTCTTC. It yields the protein CASSLELAVGYEQFF.

This rearrangement joins TRBV5-4 to TRBJ1-1; D unclear. CDR1 is SGHNT, CDR2 YYREEE, per germline (reference sequence). This CDR3 is 15 amino acids long. Trimming pared 1 base from V and 1 base from J, leaving 11 bases between. The CDR3 coding sequence is TGTGCCAGCAGCTTGTCTCCACTTAGGAACACTGAAGCTTTCTTT. The encoded protein is CASSLSPLRNTEAFF.

This chain connects TRBV4-1 to TRBJ1-2; D is unresolved. V lost 1 base, J lost 4 bases, and 10 bases lay in between. This CDR3 is built from 14 residues. CDR1 MGHRA and CDR2 YSYEKL come from the germline V gene. The CDR3 DNA reads as TGCGCCAGCAGCCAAGTGCGAGGTTCCTATGGCTACACCTTC. Its translation: CASSQVRGSYGYTF.

The rearrangement joins TRBV4-1 to TRBJ2-5; 15 bases map to TRBD2. Matching the DNA end better, TRBJ2-7 makes the J call doubtful. Germline V gene sequence: CDR1 MGHRA, CDR2 YSYEKL. The length of the CDR3 is 19 residues. In nucleotides, the CDR3 is TGCGCCAGCAGCCAAGTCAGAGGACTAGCGGGAGGGCCCACCTACGAGCAGTACTTC. This translates into CASSQVRGLAGGPTYEQYF.

V and J are TRBV7-6 and TRBJ2-7, with a weak D call TRBD2 (5 bases). The germline V and J ends were trimmed by 6 bases and 7 bases, with 13 bases remaining between them. The CDR3 is 12 residues long. Germline CDR1 and CDR2: SGHVS and FNYEAQ. CDR3: CASRAATGEQYF. The CDR3 nucleotides read TGTGCCAGCAGAGCGGCTACGGGGGAGCAGTACTTC.

The chain employs TRBV29-1 and TRBJ2-7; the D gene is possibly TRBD2 (6 bases). The ends were cut back, 6 bases at V and 6 bases at J, with 18 bases in the middle. Germline V gene lookup returns CDR1 SQVTM and CDR2 ANQGSEA. The CDR3 spans 13 residues. The CDR3 DNA follows: TGCAGCGTCGGAGGCGGGGACCGGAGCGAGCAGTACTTC. Translating gives CSVGGGDRSEQYF.

The chain recombines TRBV25-1 with TRBJ2-5; D is ambiguous. CDR3 length: 14 amino acids. With 5 bases removed from V and 11 bases from J, the gap between germline ends came to 21 bases. Germline values: CDR1 MGHDK, CDR2 SYGVNS. The CDR3 region is CASSWTGPPNEQYF. The CDR3 bases are TGTGCCAGCAGTTGGACGGGCCCTCCCAATGAGCAGTACTTC.

The rearrangement uses TRBV4-2 and TRBJ2-7, with D maybe TRBD2 (6 bases). Germline V gives CDR1 LGHNA, CDR2 YNFKEQ. The CDR3 runs to 16 residues. V was clipped by 0 bases and J by 3 bases, with 15 bases between them. The CDR3 nucleotides read TGTGCCAGCAGCCAAGAAGCGGGCGAGTTACTCTACGAGCAGTACTTC. Protein sequence: CASSQEAGELLYEQYF.

The chain has TRBV15 and TRBJ2-1; D gene ambiguous. The ends were cut back, 7 bases at V and 0 bases at J, with 13 bases in the middle. The CDR3 runs to 15 residues. The V gene's germline CDR1 is LNHNV and CDR2 YYDKDF (reference sequence). In nucleotides, the CDR3 is TGTGCCACCAACCTTCGGGCAAGCTCCTACAATGAGCAGTTCTTC. Its protein is CATNLRASSYNEQFF.

V and J are TRBV27 and TRBJ1-5; 9 bases are a match to TRBD1. Germline-derived CDR1 and CDR2 are MNHEY and SMNVEV (reference sequence). The CDR3 is made up of 18 amino acids. Trimming cost V 6 bases and J 2 bases; bases outside gene matches: 14. The CDR3 bases are TGTGCCAGCAGACCAATCCCCGGGACAGGGCTTCGCAATCAGCCCCAGCATTTT. Residues: CASRPIPGTGLRNQPQHF.

J is TRBJ2-7 and V is TRBV6-1; D possibly corresponds to TRBD1 (6 bases). CDR1 is MNHNS and CDR2 is SASEGT in the germline V gene. Trimming shortened V by 2 bases and J by 3 bases, and 11 bases separated the two germline ends. The CDR3 runs 14 residues. Here the CDR3 reads CASSEPRQVYEQYF. The CDR3 DNA is TGTGCCAGCAGTGAACCCAGACAGGTCTACGAGCAGTACTTC.

This clonotype has only a few counts. The rearrangement uses TRBV5-5 and TRBJ2-1; D might be TRBD2 (5 bases). Germline V CDR1 and CDR2: SGHKS, YYEKEE (reference sequence). Trimming removed 2 bases at V and 8 bases at J, with 14 bases between. The CDR3 length is 14 residues. This CDR3 reads CASSFTGVMDEQFF. The CDR3 DNA reads as TGTGCCAGCAGCTTTACCGGGGTCATGGATGAGCAGTTCTTC.

This chain connects TRBV9 to TRBJ2-1; tentatively, D is TRBD2 (5 bases). V gave up 4 bases and J gave up 0 bases, with 26 bases separating them. CDR1 and CDR2 from the germline V gene are SGDLS and YYNGEE. The CDR3 totals 20 residues. The CDR3: CASSPQIGLADVSSYNEQFF. The DNA for the CDR3 is TGTGCCAGCAGCCCCCAGATCGGTCTAGCCGACGTGAGCTCCTACAATGAGCAGTTCTTC.

The genes are TRBV5-1 and TRBJ1-2; D call uncertain. V was clipped by 3 bases and J by 6 bases, with 12 bases between them. This CDR3 comprises 13 residues. CDR1 and CDR2 (germline): SGHRS, YFSETQ. CDR3 DNA: TGCGCCAGCAGCTGGGTGGGCGATGATGGCTACACCTTC. This gives the protein CASSWVGDDGYTF. The whole variable domain, remainder taken from reference TRBV5-1 and TRBJ1-2, is KAGVTQTPRYLIKTRGQQVTLSCSPISGHRSVSWYQQTPGQGLQFLFEYFSETQRNKGNFPGRFSGRQFSNSRSEMNVSTLELGDSALYLCASSWVGDDGYTFGSGTRLTVV.

The V gene is TRBV29-1, the J gene TRBJ1-2; TRBD1 might be the D (6 bases). This CDR3 is built from 18 residues. Looked up from germline, CDR1 is SQVTM and CDR2 is ANQGSEA. V was shortened by 3 bases and J by 2 bases, with 25 bases between the two germline ends. The CDR3: CSVDMVVTGEDKNYGYTF. CDR3 nucleotides: TGCAGCGTTGATATGGTTGTGACAGGCGAAGATAAAAACTATGGCTACACCTTC.

The CDR3: CASSHSGTGRGYTF. CDR3 DNA: TGTGCCAGCAGTCATTCAGGGACAGGGAGAGGCTACACCTTC. The rearrangement links TRBV27 to TRBJ1-2; TRBD1 matches at 9 bases. Trimming removed 5 bases from V and 8 bases from J; junction bases left unmatched: 9. Germline assignment: CDR1 MNHEY and CDR2 SMNVEV (reference sequence). This CDR3 has 14 residues.

The CDR3 DNA follows: TGCAGTGCTAGCCCGGGACTAGCGGGTATCGGGGAGCTGTTTTTT. Translating it yields CSASPGLAGIGELFF. The chain carries TRBV20-1 and TRBJ2-2; 12 bases are a match to TRBD2. The CDR3 runs 15 residues. The germline V gene has CDR1 DFQATT and CDR2 SNEGSKA (reference sequence). Trimming cost V 3 bases and J 7 bases; bases outside gene matches: 6.

V gene TRBV27 combines with J gene TRBJ2-4; the D is unclear. CDR3 length equals 17 residues. Deletions cut 2 bases from V and 0 bases from J, with 14 bases between. CDR1 is MNHEY and CDR2 is SMNVEV in the germline V gene (reference sequence). In nucleotides, the CDR3 is TGTGCCAGCAGTTTACGGGTTTGGGATTTAGCCAAAAACATTCAGTACTTC. It is translated as CASSLRVWDLAKNIQYF.

This clonotype was recorded a few times. The chain is built from TRBV28 and TRBJ1-4, with D possibly matching TRBD1 (5 bases). The germline CDR1 and CDR2 sequences are MDHEN and SYDVKM. The V gene lost 2 bases and the J gene lost 0 bases, with 19 bases spanning the gap. The CDR3 totals 19 residues. This CDR3 is CASSLNPAVTGATNEKLFF. For the CDR3, the DNA is TGTGCCAGCAGTTTAAACCCTGCGGTTACGGGGGCAACTAATGAAAAACTGTTTTTT. The full variable domain, rest sourced from reference TRBV28 and TRBJ1-4, is DVKVTQSSRYLVKRTGEKVFLECVQDMDHENMFWYRQDPGLGLRLIYFSYDVKMKEKGDIPEGYSVSREKKERFSLILESASTNQTSMYLCASSLNPAVTGATNEKLFFGSGTQLSVL.

This clonotype was detected a few times. The chain's CDR3 is CASSLVQTSFSYNEQFF. Here the CDR3 DNA reads TGTGCCAGCAGCTTAGTCCAGACTAGTTTCTCCTACAATGAGCAGTTCTTC. The chain joins TRBV7-2 to TRBJ2-1; D perhaps matches TRBD2 (6 bases). The CDR3 has 17 residues. Trimming shortened V by 1 base and J by 0 bases, and 13 bases separated the two germline ends. The germline V gene has CDR1 SGHTA and CDR2 FQGNSA.

The rearrangement uses TRBV6-5 and TRBJ1-1; TRBD1 is a possible D gene (5 bases). This CDR3 has 17 residues. CDR1 and CDR2 (germline): MNHEY, SVGAGI. V was clipped by 3 bases and J by 3 bases, with 20 bases between them. CDR3 in amino acids: CASSYEGARDLDTEAFF. CDR3 sequence (DNA): TGTGCCAGCAGTTATGAAGGGGCGCGGGATTTGGACACTGAAGCTTTCTTT.

CDR3 region: CASGTGRASATYEQYF. DNA for the CDR3: TGTGCCAGCGGGACAGGCCGAGCATCGGCCACCTACGAGCAGTACTTC. The chain has TRBV2 and TRBJ2-7; TRBD1 aligns across 8 bases. There are 16 residues in the CDR3. V dropped 8 bases and J dropped 2; count of bases not matched to a gene: 14. CDR1 SNHLY and CDR2 FYNNEI come from the germline V gene. Combining the CDR3 with reference TRBV2 and TRBJ2-7 gives the whole variable domain EPEVTQTPSHQVTQMGQEVILRCVPISNHLYFYWYRQILGQKVEFLVSFYNNEISEKSEIFDDQFSVERPDGSNFTLKIRSTKLEDSAMYFCASGTGRASATYEQYFGPGTRLTVT.

This chain joins TRBV12-3 or TRBV12-4 and TRBJ1-4; D uncertain. With 5 bases removed from V and 4 bases from J, the gap between germline ends came to 14 bases. The CDR3 length is 15 residues. The CDR3 DNA sequence: TGTGCCAGCAGTCCCACGGGAGCCCTTAATGAAAAACTGTTTTTT. Protein sequence: CASSPTGALNEKLFF.

This clonotype was picked up a small number of times. The rearrangement joins TRBV20-1 to TRBJ2-7; 8 bases are shared with TRBD2. CDR3 length: 16 residues. J was trimmed by 0 bases and V by 3 bases; bases with no gene match: 10. CDR1 DFQATT and CDR2 SNEGSKA come from the germline V gene (reference sequence). The CDR3: CSASRLAGPSSYEQYF. The CDR3 region has the DNA TGCAGTGCTAGCCGGCTAGCGGGCCCGAGCTCCTACGAGCAGTACTTC.

The CDR3 DNA is TGTGCCAGCAGCCAACTAGCGGGAGAGGGCAATTCCTACGAGCAGTACTTC. Its protein is CASSQLAGEGNSYEQYF. The chain employs TRBV3-1 and TRBJ2-7; 10 bases match TRBD2. The CDR3 runs to 17 residues. Trimming took 2 bases from V and 1 from J; bases not matched to a gene: 8. Germline CDR1 and CDR2: LGHDT and YNNKEL (reference sequence).